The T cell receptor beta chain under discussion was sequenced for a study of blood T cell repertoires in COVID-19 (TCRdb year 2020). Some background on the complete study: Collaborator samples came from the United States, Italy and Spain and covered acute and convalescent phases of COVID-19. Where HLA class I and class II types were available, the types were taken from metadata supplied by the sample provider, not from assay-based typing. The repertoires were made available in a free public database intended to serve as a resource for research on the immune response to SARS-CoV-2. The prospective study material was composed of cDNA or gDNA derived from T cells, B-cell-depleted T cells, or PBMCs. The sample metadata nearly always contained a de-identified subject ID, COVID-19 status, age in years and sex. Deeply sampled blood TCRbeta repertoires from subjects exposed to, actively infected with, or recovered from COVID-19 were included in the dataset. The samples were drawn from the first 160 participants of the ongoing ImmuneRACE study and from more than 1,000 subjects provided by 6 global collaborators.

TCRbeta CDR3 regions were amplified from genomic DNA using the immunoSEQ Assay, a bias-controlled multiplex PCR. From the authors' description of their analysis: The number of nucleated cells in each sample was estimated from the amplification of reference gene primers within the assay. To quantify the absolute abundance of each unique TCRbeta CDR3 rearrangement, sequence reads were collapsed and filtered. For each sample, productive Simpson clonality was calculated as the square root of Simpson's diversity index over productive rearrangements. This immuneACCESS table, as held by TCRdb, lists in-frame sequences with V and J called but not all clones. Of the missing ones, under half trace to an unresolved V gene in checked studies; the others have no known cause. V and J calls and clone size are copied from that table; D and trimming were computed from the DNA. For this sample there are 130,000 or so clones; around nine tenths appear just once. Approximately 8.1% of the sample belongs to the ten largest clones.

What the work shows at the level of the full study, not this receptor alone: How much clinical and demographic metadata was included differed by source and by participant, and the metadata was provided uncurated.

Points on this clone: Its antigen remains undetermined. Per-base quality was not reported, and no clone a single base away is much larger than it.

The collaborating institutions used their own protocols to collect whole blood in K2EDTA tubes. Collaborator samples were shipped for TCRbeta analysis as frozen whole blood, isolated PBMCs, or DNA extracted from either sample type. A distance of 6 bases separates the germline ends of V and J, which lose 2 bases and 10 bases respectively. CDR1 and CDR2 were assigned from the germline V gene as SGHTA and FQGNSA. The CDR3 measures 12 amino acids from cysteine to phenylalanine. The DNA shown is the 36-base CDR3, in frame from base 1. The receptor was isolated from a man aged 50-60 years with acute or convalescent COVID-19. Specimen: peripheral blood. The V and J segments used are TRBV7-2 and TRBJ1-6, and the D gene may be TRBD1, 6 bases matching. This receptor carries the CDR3 CASSLRGSPLHF. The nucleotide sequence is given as TGTGCCAGCAGCTTAAGGGGGTCACCCCTCCACTTT.